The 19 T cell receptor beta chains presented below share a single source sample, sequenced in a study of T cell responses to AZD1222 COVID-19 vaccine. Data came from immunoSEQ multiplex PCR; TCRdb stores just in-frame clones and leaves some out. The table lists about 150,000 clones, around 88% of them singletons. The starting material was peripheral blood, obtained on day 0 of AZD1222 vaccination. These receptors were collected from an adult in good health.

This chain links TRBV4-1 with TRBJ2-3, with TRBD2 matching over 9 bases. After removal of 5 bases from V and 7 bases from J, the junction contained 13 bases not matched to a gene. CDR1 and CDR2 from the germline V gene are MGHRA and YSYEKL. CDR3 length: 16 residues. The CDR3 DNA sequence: TGCGCCAGCAGCGTTAAGGCGGGGGGGTCCACTTATACGCAGTATTTT. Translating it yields CASSVKAGGSTYTQYF.

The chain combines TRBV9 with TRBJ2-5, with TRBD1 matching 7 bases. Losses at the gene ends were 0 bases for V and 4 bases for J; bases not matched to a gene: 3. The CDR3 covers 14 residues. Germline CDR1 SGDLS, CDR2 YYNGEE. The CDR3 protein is CASSVATGVETQYF. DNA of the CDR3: TGTGCCAGCAGCGTAGCAACAGGGGTAGAGACCCAGTACTTC.

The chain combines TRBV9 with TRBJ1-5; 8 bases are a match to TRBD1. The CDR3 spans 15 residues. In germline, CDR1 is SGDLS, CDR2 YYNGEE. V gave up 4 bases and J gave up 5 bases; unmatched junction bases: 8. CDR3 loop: CASSFRQGTDQPQHF. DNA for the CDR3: TGTGCCAGCAGCTTTAGACAGGGGACGGATCAGCCCCAGCATTTT.

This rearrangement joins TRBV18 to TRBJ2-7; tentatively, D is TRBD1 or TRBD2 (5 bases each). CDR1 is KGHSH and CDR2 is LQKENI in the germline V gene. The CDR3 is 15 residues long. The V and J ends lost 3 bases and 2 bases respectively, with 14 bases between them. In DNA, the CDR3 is TGTGCCAGCTCACCGGAGGCTCCAGGGCCCTACGAGCAGTACTTC. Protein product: CASSPEAPGPYEQYF.

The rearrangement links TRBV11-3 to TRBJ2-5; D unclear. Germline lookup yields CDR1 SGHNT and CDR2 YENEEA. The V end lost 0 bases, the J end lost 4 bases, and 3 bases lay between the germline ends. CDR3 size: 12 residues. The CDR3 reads CASSLDGETQYF. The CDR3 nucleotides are TGTGCCAGCAGCTTAGACGGAGAGACCCAGTACTTC. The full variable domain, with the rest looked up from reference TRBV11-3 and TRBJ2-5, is EAGVVQSPRYKIIEKKQPVAFWCNPISGHNTLYWYLQNLGQGPELLIRYENEEAVDDSQLPKDRFSAERLKGVDSTLKIQPAELGDSAVYLCASSLDGETQYFGPGTRLLVL.

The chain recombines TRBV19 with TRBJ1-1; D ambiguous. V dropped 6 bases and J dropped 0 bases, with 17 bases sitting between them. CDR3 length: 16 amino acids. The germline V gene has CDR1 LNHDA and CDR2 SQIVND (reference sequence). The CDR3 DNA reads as TGTGCCAGTAGCATACCCACGGTCCGTTTGAACACTGAAGCTTTCTTT. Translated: CASSIPTVRLNTEAFF.

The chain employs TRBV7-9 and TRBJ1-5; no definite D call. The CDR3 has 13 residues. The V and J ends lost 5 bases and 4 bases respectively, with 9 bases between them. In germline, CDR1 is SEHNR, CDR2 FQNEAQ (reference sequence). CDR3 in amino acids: CASSNEVNQPQHF. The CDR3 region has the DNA TGTGCCAGCAGCAACGAGGTTAATCAGCCCCAGCATTTT.

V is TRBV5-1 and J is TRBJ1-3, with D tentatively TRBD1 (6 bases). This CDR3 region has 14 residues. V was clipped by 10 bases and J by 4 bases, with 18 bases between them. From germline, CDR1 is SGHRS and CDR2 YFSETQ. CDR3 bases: TGCGCCCCCCTTCGTGCAGGGGCCGGAAACACCATATATTTT. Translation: CAPLRAGAGNTIYF.

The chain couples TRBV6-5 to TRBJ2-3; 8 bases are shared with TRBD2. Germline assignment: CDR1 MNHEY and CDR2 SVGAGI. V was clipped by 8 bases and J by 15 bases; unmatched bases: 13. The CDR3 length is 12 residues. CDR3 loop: CASHTYGTSQYF. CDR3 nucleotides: TGTGCCAGCCATACGTATGGGACTAGTCAATATTTT.

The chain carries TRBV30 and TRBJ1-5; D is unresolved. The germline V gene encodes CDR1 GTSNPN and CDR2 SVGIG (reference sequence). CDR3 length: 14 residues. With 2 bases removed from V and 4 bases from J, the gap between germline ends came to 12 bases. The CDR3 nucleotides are TGTGCCTGGAGTAGAAACGACCCTAATCAGCCCCAGCATTTT. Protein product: CAWSRNDPNQPQHF.

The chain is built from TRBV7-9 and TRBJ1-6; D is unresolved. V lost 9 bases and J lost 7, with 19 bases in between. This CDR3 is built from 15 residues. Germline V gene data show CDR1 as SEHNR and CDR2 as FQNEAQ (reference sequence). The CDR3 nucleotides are TGTGCCAGTTGTTCTGCAGGTGCCGGGAATTCACCCCTCCACTTT. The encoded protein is CASCSAGAGNSPLHF.

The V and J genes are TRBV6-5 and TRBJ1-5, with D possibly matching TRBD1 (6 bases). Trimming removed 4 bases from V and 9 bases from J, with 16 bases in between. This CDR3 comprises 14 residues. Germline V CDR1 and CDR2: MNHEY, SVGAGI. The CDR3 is CASSLGRGGLPQHF. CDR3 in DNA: TGTGCCAGCAGTTTGGGCCGAGGGGGGTTGCCCCAGCATTTT.

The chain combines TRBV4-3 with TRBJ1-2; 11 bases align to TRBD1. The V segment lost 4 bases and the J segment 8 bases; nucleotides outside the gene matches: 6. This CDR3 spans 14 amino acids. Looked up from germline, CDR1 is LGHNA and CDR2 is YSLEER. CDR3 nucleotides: TGCGCCAGCAGCCCGGACAGGGGGCGAGTGGGCTACACCTTC. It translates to CASSPDRGRVGYTF.

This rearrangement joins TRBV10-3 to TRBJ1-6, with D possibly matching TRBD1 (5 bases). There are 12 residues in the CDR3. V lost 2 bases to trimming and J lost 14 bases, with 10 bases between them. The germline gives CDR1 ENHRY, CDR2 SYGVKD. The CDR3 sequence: CAISEGAKTLHF. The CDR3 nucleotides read TGTGCCATCAGTGAGGGGGCCAAAACCCTCCACTTT.

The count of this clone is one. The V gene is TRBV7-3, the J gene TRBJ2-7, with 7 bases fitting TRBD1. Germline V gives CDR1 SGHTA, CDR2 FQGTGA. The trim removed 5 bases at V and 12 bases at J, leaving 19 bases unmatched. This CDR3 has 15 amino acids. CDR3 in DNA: TGTGCCAGCAGCCAGGGGCTCCCGACAGGGTGTCATCCGTACTTC. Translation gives CASSQGLPTGCHPYF.

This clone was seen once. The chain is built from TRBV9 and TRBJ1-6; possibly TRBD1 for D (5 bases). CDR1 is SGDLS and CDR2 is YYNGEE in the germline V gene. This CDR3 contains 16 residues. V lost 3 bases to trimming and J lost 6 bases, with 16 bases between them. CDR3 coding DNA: TGTGCCAGCAGCGGCAGGGTACGGGGAAGTAATTCACCCCTCCACTTT. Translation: CASSGRVRGSNSPLHF.

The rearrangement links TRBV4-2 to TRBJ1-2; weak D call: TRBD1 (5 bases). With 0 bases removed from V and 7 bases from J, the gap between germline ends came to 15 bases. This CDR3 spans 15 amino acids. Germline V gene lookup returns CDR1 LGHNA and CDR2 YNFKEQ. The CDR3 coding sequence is TGTGCCAGCAGCCAAGATCTGGGGGGAAATCGTGGCTACACCTTC. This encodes CASSQDLGGNRGYTF.

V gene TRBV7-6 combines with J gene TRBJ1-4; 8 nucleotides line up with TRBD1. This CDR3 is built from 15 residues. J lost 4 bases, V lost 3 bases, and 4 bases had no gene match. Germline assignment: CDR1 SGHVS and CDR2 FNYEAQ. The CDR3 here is CASSLGQVINEKLFF. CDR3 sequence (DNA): TGTGCCAGCAGCTTGGGACAGGTCATTAATGAAAAACTGTTTTTT.

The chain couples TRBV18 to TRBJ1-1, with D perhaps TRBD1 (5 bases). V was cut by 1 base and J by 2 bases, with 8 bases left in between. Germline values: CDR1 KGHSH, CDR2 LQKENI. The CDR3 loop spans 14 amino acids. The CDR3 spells CASSPLDSNTEAFF. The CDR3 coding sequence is TGTGCCAGCTCACCACTTGACAGCAACACTGAAGCTTTCTTT.